One and the same sample provided the 12 T cell receptor beta chains below, sequenced in a study of blood T cell repertoires in COVID-19. TCRdb's table, derived via immunoSEQ multiplex PCR, lists solely in-frame clones and lacks some. The sample lists hundreds of thousands of clones, 65% to 90% occurring once. Sample: peripheral blood. The receptor source for this set is a middle-aged man with COVID-19, enrolled during active disease.

Turning to this clone: Within the sample, other DNA sequences also encode this same CDR3. The chain couples TRBV20-1 to TRBJ2-7; the D gene is possibly TRBD1 (6 bases). V shed 5 bases and J shed 5 bases, with 10 bases lying between them. Germline V lookup: CDR1 DFQATT, CDR2 SNEGSKA (reference sequence). CDR3 length: 11 amino acids. CDR3 in DNA: TGCAGTGCTCGTCAGGGGAACGAGCAGTACTTC. It encodes CSARQGNEQYF.

This rearrangement joins TRBV6-2 or TRBV6-3 to TRBJ1-2; D not resolved. The CDR3 has 13 residues. Germline values: CDR1 MNHEY, CDR2 SVGEGT. Trimming removed 4 bases from V and 1 base from J, with 7 bases in between. CDR3 residues: CASSSDFNYGYTF. The CDR3 region has the DNA TGTGCCAGCAGTTCAGACTTTAACTATGGCTACACCTTC.

CDR3 protein: CSASQASGGQETQYF. The CDR3, as DNA: TGCAGTGCTAGTCAGGCTAGCGGGGGCCAAGAGACCCAGTACTTC. The chain recombines TRBV20-1 with TRBJ2-5, with 10 nucleotides matching TRBD2. Losses at the gene ends were 3 bases for V and 1 base for J; bases not matched to a gene: 5. This CDR3 has 15 residues. From germline, CDR1 is DFQATT and CDR2 SNEGSKA (reference sequence).

This clone was recorded once. The V and J genes are TRBV11-2 and TRBJ2-3; TRBD1 aligns across 8 bases. The V gene's germline CDR1 is SGHAT and CDR2 FQNNGV. V shed 2 bases and J 1 base; nucleotides not matched to a gene: 8. This CDR3 has 17 residues. The CDR3 region is CASSLMMGGQGTDTQYF. Here the CDR3 DNA reads TGTGCCAGCAGCTTAATGATGGGGGGACAGGGCACAGATACGCAGTATTTT.

The rearrangement joins TRBV30 to TRBJ2-1, with 8 bases that match TRBD1. Germline V gene sequence: CDR1 GTSNPN, CDR2 SVGIG (reference sequence). The CDR3 has 14 residues. V was clipped by 5 bases and J by 4 bases; unmatched bases: 7. The DNA for the CDR3 is TGTGCCTGGGTCCGGGGGACAGGTTACAATGAGCAGTTCTTC. It specifies CAWVRGTGYNEQFF.

The chain uses TRBV6-1 and TRBJ1-6; D gene uncertain. V was pared by 3 bases and J by 7 bases, with 10 bases between. Per the germline V gene, CDR1 is MNHNS and CDR2 is SASEGT. This CDR3 region has 14 residues. The chain's CDR3 is CASSDEGYNSPLHF. The CDR3 DNA is TGTGCCAGCAGTGATGAGGGTTACAATTCACCCCTCCACTTT.

The gene calls are TRBV5-1 and TRBJ2-7, with 7 bases lining up with TRBD1. Germline trimming cut 4 bases from V and 2 bases from J; bases unmatched to any gene: 6. CDR1 is SGHRS, CDR2 YFSETQ, per germline. CDR3 length equals 14 residues. CDR3: CASSLGQATYEQYF. In nucleotides, the CDR3 is TGCGCCAGCAGCCTAGGACAGGCCACCTACGAGCAGTACTTC.

The rearrangement uses TRBV18 and TRBJ1-5, with D possibly TRBD1 on 6 matching bases. Germline-derived CDR1 and CDR2 are KGHSH and LQKENI. Deletions cut 2 bases from V and 0 bases from J, with 17 bases between. This CDR3 is built from 18 residues. The CDR3 DNA sequence: TGTGCCAGCTCACCAGGGGGCCCGGGGGGCCTTAGCAATCAGCCCCAGCATTTT. It translates to CASSPGGPGGLSNQPQHF.

This chain uses TRBV6-1 with TRBJ2-5; 10 bases fit TRBD2. The CDR3 has 19 amino acids. CDR1 is MNHNS, CDR2 SASEGT, per germline. V was clipped by 1 base and J by 5 bases; unmatched bases: 16. CDR3: CASSEDVGLAGARGETQYF. In DNA, the CDR3 is TGTGCCAGCAGTGAAGATGTAGGTCTAGCGGGGGCCAGGGGGGAGACCCAGTACTTC.

V usage is TRBV12-3 or TRBV12-4 and J usage is TRBJ1-3; tentative D call: TRBD1 (6 bases). The length of the CDR3 is 12 residues. Trimming left V 6 bases short and J 16 bases short, with 19 bases between. The CDR3 sequence is CASSPPGRGGYF. Written as DNA, the CDR3 is TGTGCCAGCAGCCCACCCGGCAGGGGCGGGTATTTT.

The chain carries TRBV20-1 and TRBJ1-5; D uncertain. This CDR3 has 13 amino acids. V was trimmed by 3 bases and J by 1 base, leaving 7 bases between them. CDR1 and CDR2 (germline): DFQATT, SNEGSKA (reference sequence). The CDR3 nucleotides are TGCAGTGCTAGTATACAGAGCAATCAGCCCCAGCATTTT. Encoded protein: CSASIQSNQPQHF.

The chain links TRBV7-3 to TRBJ2-1, with 11 positions matching TRBD2. With 1 base clipped from V and 1 base from J, the junction kept 6 bases outside the gene matches. CDR1 SGHTA and CDR2 FQGTGA come from the germline V gene. This CDR3 is built from 18 residues. The CDR3 region is CASSLMASGGHSYNEQFF. CDR3 nucleotides: TGTGCCAGCAGCTTAATGGCTAGCGGGGGGCATTCCTACAATGAGCAGTTCTTC.